These T cell receptor beta chains were read from a single sample in a study of blood T cell repertoires in COVID-19. Some clones are missing from TCRdb's copy, which holds only in-frame ones; the method was immunoSEQ multiplex PCR. Of about 30,000 clones in the sample, 65% to 70% were seen once. Input material: peripheral blood. The receptors here all came from a human donor in a cohort sampled during active COVID-19. The CDR3 runs from the conserved cysteine through the conserved F or W. D genes are given only for firm matches. Clone size is shown for a subset of rows, as once, few, many or a class of expanded clone.

D	size	V	J	CDR3	DNA
TRBD1	few	TRBV4-3	TRBJ2-2	CASNPTGANTGELFF	TGCGCCAGCAACCCTACAGGGGCGAACACCGGGGAGCTGTTTTTT
TRBD2	few	TRBV6-6	TRBJ2-4	CASSRTSGGGAKNIQYF	TGTGCCAGCAGTCGGACTAGCGGGGGCGGCGCCAAAAACATTCAGTACTTC
NA	NA	TRBV2	TRBJ1-1	CASNSLDGEAFF	TGTGCCAGCAATTCCCTAGACGGTGAAGCTTTCTTT
TRBD2	once	TRBV28	TRBJ2-3	CASSSWTSGRTDTQYF	TGTGCCAGCAGTTCTTGGACTAGCGGGAGAACAGATACGCAGTATTTT
NA	NA	TRBV28	TRBJ2-7	CASSFGPRLGNYEQYF	TGTGCCAGCAGTTTTGGACCGAGACTCGGGAACTACGAGCAGTACTTC
TRBD2	NA	TRBV4-3	TRBJ2-1	CASRPALSSGSKSYNEQFF	TGCGCCAGCAGACCCGCGTTGTCGAGCGGGAGTAAGTCCTACAATGAGCAGTTCTTC
NA	NA	TRBV19	TRBJ1-4	CASSIPRQEEKLFF	TGTGCCAGTAGTATTCCCCGACAGGAAGAAAAACTGTTTTTT
TRBD1	NA	TRBV7-8	TRBJ1-2	CASSRGQGTGGYTF	TGTGCCAGCAGCCGTGGACAGGGGACTGGTGGCTACACCTTC
NA	NA	TRBV11-2	TRBJ1-2	CASRGMGRGTRGYTF	TGTGCCAGTCGAGGAATGGGCAGGGGAACACGCGGCTACACCTTC
NA	NA	TRBV5-1	TRBJ2-7	CASSSLSAYEQYF	TGCGCCAGCAGTTCCCTCAGCGCCTACGAGCAGTACTTC
TRBD2	NA	TRBV15	TRBJ2-7	CATSRDPGGEQYF	TGTGCCACCAGCAGAGATCCGGGGGGGGAGCAGTACTTC
TRBD2	NA	TRBV28	TRBJ2-7	CASRSSGTYEQYF	TGTGCCAGCAGGTCTAGCGGCACCTACGAGCAGTACTTC
TRBD2	medium-sized	TRBV6-4	TRBJ2-1	CASSVAGENNEQFF	TGTGCCAGCAGTGTGGCGGGGGAGAACAATGAGCAGTTCTTC
NA	few	TRBV5-6	TRBJ1-2	CASSLGQGIDYGYTF	TGTGCCAGCAGCTTGGGTCAGGGGATCGACTATGGCTACACCTTC
NA	NA	TRBV5-6	TRBJ2-3	CASSSNGLRTDTQYF	TGTGCCAGCAGCTCAAACGGACTTCGCACAGATACGCAGTATTTT
TRBD1	NA	TRBV18	TRBJ2-4	CASSRDSNYDIQYF	TGTGCCAGCTCAAGGGACAGCAACTATGACATTCAGTACTTC
NA	NA	TRBV4-3	TRBJ1-4	CASSATQGEKLFF	TGCGCCAGCAGCGCCACTCAGGGGGAAAAACTGTTTTTT
TRBD1	NA	TRBV6-5	TRBJ1-5	CASTGGLYQPQHF	TGTGCCAGCACAGGGGGCCTTTATCAGCCCCAGCATTTT
TRBD2	few	TRBV4-3	TRBJ2-1	CASSHPGTSGNNEQFF	TGCGCCAGCAGCCACCCCGGGACTAGCGGAAACAATGAGCAGTTCTTC
TRBD1	NA	TRBV6-4	TRBJ1-4	CASSGSKGAHNEKLFF	TGTGCCAGCAGTGGCTCGAAGGGGGCGCATAATGAAAAACTGTTTTTT
TRBD1	NA	TRBV5-5	TRBJ1-3	CASGQGGPVSGNTIYF	TGTGCCAGCGGGCAGGGGGGCCCGGTCTCTGGAAACACCATATATTTT
NA	NA	TRBV6-5	TRBJ1-2	CASRETTNYGYTF	TGTGCCAGCAGAGAGACAACTAACTATGGCTACACCTTC
TRBD1	few	TRBV4-3	TRBJ1-1	CASSQDDRVTEAFF	TGCGCCAGCAGCCAAGACGACAGGGTGACTGAAGCTTTCTTT
TRBD1	NA	TRBV5-1	TRBJ2-7	CASSPQGGSAYEQYF	TGCGCCAGCAGCCCACAGGGGGGTTCTGCCTACGAGCAGTACTTC
TRBD1	NA	TRBV5-4	TRBJ1-1	CASTPPGQGMNTEAFF	TGTGCCAGCACCCCGCCGGGACAGGGGATGAACACTGAAGCTTTCTTT
NA	NA	TRBV29-1	TRBJ2-3	CSANRATDTQYF	TGCAGCGCTAACAGGGCCACAGATACGCAGTATTTT
TRBD2	NA	TRBV6-2/TRBV6-3	TRBJ2-3	CASSYVAGVSTDTQYF	TGTGCCAGCAGTTACGTAGCGGGGGTTAGCACAGATACGCAGTATTTT
TRBD1	NA	TRBV7-9	TRBJ2-1	CASNRGAVPGGNEQFF	TGTGCCAGCAACCGTGGGGCGGTTCCAGGGGGCAATGAGCAGTTCTTC
NA	NA	TRBV3-1/TRBV3-2	TRBJ1-6	CASARYNSPLHF	TGTGCCAGCGCCAGATATAATTCACCCCTCCACTTT
NA	NA	TRBV4-1	TRBJ1-1	CASSQEMGTQNTEAFF	TGCGCCAGCAGCCAAGAAATGGGGACACAGAACACTGAAGCTTTCTTT
NA	once	TRBV7-2	TRBJ2-5	CASSLFVETQYF	TGTGCCAGCAGCTTATTCGTAGAGACCCAGTACTTC
NA	few	TRBV27	TRBJ2-7	CASSSKYRVGAHEQYF	TGTGCCAGCAGTTCCAAATACAGGGTCGGGGCCCACGAGCAGTACTTC
NA	once	TRBV19	TRBJ1-5	CASSVQGLNQPQHF	TGTGCCAGTAGTGTTCAGGGCCTTAATCAGCCCCAGCATTTT
NA	few	TRBV11-2	TRBJ2-7	CASSFSDGNEQYF	TGTGCCAGCAGCTTCAGCGACGGCAACGAGCAGTACTTC
TRBD2	NA	TRBV12-3/TRBV12-4	TRBJ2-1	CASSALAGHEQFF	TGTGCCAGCAGCGCATTAGCGGGCCATGAGCAGTTCTTC
TRBD1	NA	TRBV7-9	TRBJ2-1	CASSHTRGRIGEQFF	TGTGCCAGCAGCCATACGAGGGGGCGGATCGGTGAGCAGTTCTTC
NA	NA	TRBV5-1	TRBJ1-6	CASSLGPGYGSPLHF	TGCGCCAGCAGCTTGGGACCAGGGTATGGGTCACCCCTCCACTTT
TRBD2	NA	TRBV5-1	TRBJ2-5	CASSPASGGGRETQYF	TGCGCCAGCAGCCCCGCTAGCGGGGGGGGGCGAGAGACCCAGTACTTC
TRBD1	NA	TRBV6-5	TRBJ1-2	CASSPRGQGAGYTF	TGTGCCAGCAGTCCACGAGGACAGGGGGCTGGCTACACCTTC
NA	NA	TRBV2	TRBJ2-2	CASSVRRVNGELFF	TGTGCCAGCAGTGTTCGCAGGGTAAACGGGGAGCTGTTTTTT
NA	many	TRBV19	TRBJ2-5	CATPGQDSGLKETQYF	TGTGCCACCCCAGGCCAGGACTCGGGCCTAAAAGAGACCCAGTACTTC
TRBD1	NA	TRBV10-3	TRBJ2-3	CAISETGGLTDTQYF	TGTGCCATCAGTGAGACAGGGGGTCTCACAGATACGCAGTATTTT
NA	NA	TRBV27	TRBJ1-5	CASSLRGSNQPQHF	TGTGCCAGCAGTTTACGGGGGAGCAATCAGCCCCAGCATTTT